These 17 T cell receptor beta chains originate from one sample sequenced in a study of blood T cells in healthy people across ages. A second PCR of 7 to 11 cycles used a sample-barcoded 5' primer and a J-beta primer mix. TCRdb ran MiXCR on the 5' RACE reads and lists one entry per CDR3 protein. Among about 1.8 million distinct CDR3 sequences listed, around 48% were seen once. The specimen sequenced was blood. These receptor sequences come from a woman aged 40 to 50 in good health.

The chain links TRBV6-6 to TRBJ1-5; D perhaps matches TRBD1 (5 bases). The V end was cut by 7 bases, the J end by 1 base, with 20 bases between. Germline V gene sequence: CDR1 MNHNY, CDR2 SVGAGI (reference sequence). The CDR3 loop spans 17 amino acids. The DNA for the CDR3 is TGTGCCAGCACTACACCAGCGGGGGGTCAGAGCAATCAGCCCCAGCATTTT. Protein product: CASTTPAGGQSNQPQHF.

The chain is built from TRBV7-2 and TRBJ2-7; D possibly corresponds to TRBD2 (6 bases). Germline V gives CDR1 SGHTA, CDR2 FQGNSA. The CDR3 is 17 residues long. The germline V and J ends were trimmed by 3 bases and 4 bases, with 22 bases remaining between them. The CDR3 bases are TGTGCCAGCAGCTTCACCTCCTTGGCAGCGGGCTCGTACGAGCAGTACTTC. Translating it yields CASSFTSLAAGSYEQYF.

This chain uses TRBV12-3 or TRBV12-4 with TRBJ2-7; 7 bases match TRBD1. J gave up 7 bases and V 5 bases, and 11 bases lay outside the gene matches. CDR3 length: 14 residues. The CDR3 nucleotides read TGTGCCAGCAGTCGCGGCCAGGGGGTCAATGAGCAGTACTTC. Protein: CASSRGQGVNEQYF.

The rearrangement uses TRBV7-2 and TRBJ2-2, with D tentatively TRBD2 (6 bases). Trimming shortened V by 1 base and J by 8 bases, and 14 bases separated the two germline ends. Germline V gives CDR1 SGHTA, CDR2 FQGNSA. The CDR3 runs to 15 residues. In DNA, the CDR3 is TGTGCCAGCAGCTTAGGCCTGTCGGGGACTGGGGAGCTGTTTTTT. This encodes CASSLGLSGTGELFF.

V and J are TRBV4-1 and TRBJ1-5; tentative D call: TRBD1 (5 bases). The CDR3 spans 15 residues. V shed 2 bases and J shed 7 bases, with 15 bases lying between them. Germline CDR1 and CDR2: MGHRA and YSYEKL. The CDR3 is CASSQLARDGQPQHF. The CDR3 nucleotides are TGCGCCAGCAGCCAATTGGCCAGGGACGGACAGCCCCAGCATTTT.

The V gene is TRBV12-3 or TRBV12-4, the J gene TRBJ1-6; 7 bases are a match to TRBD1. The CDR3 contains 17 residues. V was pared by 6 bases and J by 0 bases, with 8 bases of the junction left unmatched. In DNA, the CDR3 is TGTGCCAGCAGCCCTCCGGGACAGAGCTCCTATAATTCACCCCTCCACTTT. Its translation is CASSPPGQSSYNSPLHF.

This clonotype was found a few times. The gene calls are TRBV7-2 and TRBJ2-7; maybe TRBD1 (5 bases). V lost 1 base and J 7 bases, leaving 17 bases between the germline ends. The CDR3 sequence is 15 residues long. Germline V gene data show CDR1 as SGHTA and CDR2 as FQGNSA. The CDR3 coding sequence is TGTGCCAGCAGCTTAGTGGCAGCCTCCCCAGGGGAGCAGTACTTC. Translating it yields CASSLVAASPGEQYF.

This clonotype has just a few counts. The rearrangement joins TRBV28 to TRBJ2-7; 7 nucleotides agree with TRBD1. The CDR3 runs to 16 residues. CDR1 MDHEN and CDR2 SYDVKM come from the germline V gene. Trimming cost V 2 bases and J 0 bases; bases outside gene matches: 7. CDR3 bases: TGTGCCAGCAGTTTAGAGGGGGACAGCTTCTCCTACGAGCAGTACTTC. It specifies CASSLEGDSFSYEQYF.

The chain joins TRBV28 to TRBJ2-3, with 7 bases that match TRBD1. The ends lost 1 base at V and 6 bases at J; junction bases unmatched: 10. This CDR3 has 16 amino acids. Germline V gene lookup returns CDR1 MDHEN and CDR2 SYDVKM. The CDR3 loop is CASSLYGRGNLDTQYF. In DNA, the CDR3 is TGTGCCAGCAGTTTATATGGCAGGGGGAATTTGGATACGCAGTATTTT.

For the CDR3, the DNA is TGTGCCAGCAGCTTGGCCCAGGGCCTCAACGAGCAGTACTTC. Protein product: CASSLAQGLNEQYF. The J gene is TRBJ2-7, the V gene TRBV5-8; D might be TRBD1 (5 bases). Germline values: CDR1 SGHTS, CDR2 YDEGEE. The CDR3 is made up of 14 amino acids. Trimming stripped 0 bases from V and 5 bases from J, with 12 bases between.

The chain employs TRBV4-2 and TRBJ2-1; TRBD2 matches at 7 bases. The assigned J gene may be wrong: the sequence end matches TRBJ2-7 better. CDR3 length: 20 residues. Germline lookup yields CDR1 LGHNA and CDR2 YNFKEQ. The DNA of the CDR3 is TGTGCCAGCAGCCAAGGCCCACCTAACCTCGGGACTAACTCCTACAATGAGCAGTACTTC. Protein sequence: CASSQGPPNLGTNSYNEQYF.

The V and J genes are TRBV6-6 and TRBJ2-7; 9 positions agree with TRBD2. Germline V CDR1 and CDR2: MNHNY, SVGAGI (reference sequence). The V gene end was trimmed by 6 bases and the J gene end by 6 bases; junction bases not matched to a gene: 12. The CDR3 has 15 amino acids. CDR3: CASSGKWRGGFEQYF. DNA of the CDR3: TGTGCCAGCAGCGGTAAATGGCGGGGGGGATTCGAGCAGTACTTC.

This chain connects TRBV5-4 to TRBJ2-7; 8 bases line up with TRBD2. The DNA end is a closer match to TRBJ2-5, so the J assignment may be wrong. The CDR3 has 17 residues. Germline V CDR1 and CDR2: SGHNT, YYREEE (reference sequence). In nucleotides, the CDR3 is TGTGCCAGCAGCTTGGTTGGTACTAGCGGTCGAGGAGAGACCCAGTACTTC. It specifies CASSLVGTSGRGETQYF.

This clonotype was seen only once. The chain uses TRBV25-1 and TRBJ1-4, with no clear D. Trimming removed 0 bases at V and 7 bases at J, with 6 bases between. The CDR3 contains 13 residues. Germline CDR1 is MGHDK and CDR2 is SYGVNS. The CDR3: CASSEYWGEKLFF. The CDR3 region has the DNA TGTGCCAGCAGTGAATACTGGGGTGAAAAACTGTTTTTT.

The V and J genes are TRBV6-2 or TRBV6-3 and TRBJ2-1; 13 bases align to TRBD2. This CDR3 has 17 residues. Germline V gene lookup returns CDR1 MNHEY and CDR2 SVGEGT. Losses at the gene ends were 2 bases for V and 6 bases for J; bases not matched to a gene: 7. The CDR3 DNA sequence: TGTGCCAGCAGTTACCCGGGGGGGACTAGCGGGGTCAATGAGCAGTTCTTC. This sequence encodes CASSYPGGTSGVNEQFF.

The chain recombines TRBV4-3 with TRBJ2-7; 10 bases fit TRBD2. Per the germline V gene, CDR1 is LGHNA and CDR2 is YSLEER. The CDR3 is made up of 16 amino acids. The V segment lost 0 bases and the J segment 3 bases; nucleotides outside the gene matches: 5. CDR3 coding DNA: TGCGCCAGCAGCCAAGAATTACTAGCGGGGCACTACGAGCAGTACTTC. This codes for CASSQELLAGHYEQYF.

DNA for the CDR3: TGTGCCATCAGTGAGACGGGGGCCGATTATCAGCCCCAGCATTTT. Its translation is CAISETGADYQPQHF. The chain links TRBV10-3 to TRBJ1-5; D is possibly TRBD1 (6 bases). Trimming removed 2 bases from V and 5 bases from J, with 13 bases in between. The CDR3 is made up of 15 amino acids. Germline assignment: CDR1 ENHRY and CDR2 SYGVKD.